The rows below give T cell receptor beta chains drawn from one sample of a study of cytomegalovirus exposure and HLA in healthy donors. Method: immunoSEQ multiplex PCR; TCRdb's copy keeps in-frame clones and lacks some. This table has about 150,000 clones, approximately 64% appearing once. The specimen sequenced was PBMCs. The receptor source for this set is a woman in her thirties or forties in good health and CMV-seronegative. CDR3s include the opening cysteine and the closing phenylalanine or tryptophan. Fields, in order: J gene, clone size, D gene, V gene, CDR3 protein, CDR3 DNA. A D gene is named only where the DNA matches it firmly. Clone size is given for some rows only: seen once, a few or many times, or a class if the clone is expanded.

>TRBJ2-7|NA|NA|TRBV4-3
CASSQVASSPYEQYF
TGCGCCAGCAGCCAAGTGGCTAGCTCACCCTACGAGCAGTACTTC
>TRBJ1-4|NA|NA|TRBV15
CATSRGSSNEKLFF
TGTGCCACCAGCAGAGGGAGTTCTAATGAAAAACTGTTTTTT
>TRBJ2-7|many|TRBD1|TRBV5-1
CASSLTDRGLYEQYF
TGCGCCAGCAGCTTGACGGACAGGGGACTTTACGAGCAGTACTTC
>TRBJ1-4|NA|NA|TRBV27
CASSLVGGWEKLFF
TGTGCCAGCAGTTTGGTAGGGGGTTGGGAAAAACTGTTTTTT
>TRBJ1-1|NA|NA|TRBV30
CAWSDEGSTEAFF
TGTGCCTGGAGTGATGAGGGAAGTACTGAAGCTTTCTTT
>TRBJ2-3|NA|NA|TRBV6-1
CASSALSTGKDTQYF
TGTGCCAGCAGTGCCCTCTCCACAGGAAAGGATACGCAGTATTTT
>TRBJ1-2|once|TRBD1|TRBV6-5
CASSYRTGANGYTF
TGTGCCAGCAGTTACCGGACAGGGGCGAATGGCTACACCTTC
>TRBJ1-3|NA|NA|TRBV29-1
CSAEGGAGNTIYF
TGCAGCGCCGAGGGGGGGGCTGGAAACACCATATATTTT
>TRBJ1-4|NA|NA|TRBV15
CATSRDLAARNEKLFF
TGTGCCACCAGCAGAGATCTAGCGGCTAGAAATGAAAAACTGTTTTTT
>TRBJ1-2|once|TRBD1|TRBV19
CASSPTLGQGDYGYTF
TGTGCCAGTAGTCCAACATTAGGACAGGGCGACTATGGCTACACCTTC